This T cell receptor beta chain appears in the sequencing data of a study of blood T cells in healthy people across ages. Study-wide points: Not knowing donor CMV status may have confounded expanded clonotype changes. Across samples, TCR beta diversity tracked strongly with naive T cell percentage.

The V and J ends lost 2 bases and 4 bases, in that order; junction bases with no gene match: 5. The germline V gene encodes CDR1 SGHRS and CDR2 YFSETQ. The length of the CDR3 is 15 residues. This clonotype showed up just a few times. The antigen is not known. With a J-beta primer mix and a sample-barcoded 5' primer, a second PCR ran about 6 to 11 cycles. Each cDNA molecule carried a tag from a template-switch adaptor that contained 12 random nucleotides. In TCRdb, the 5' RACE reads were re-called with MiXCR into one record per CDR3 protein. Among 700,000 to 950,000 distinct CDR3 sequences listed, roughly 60% were seen once.

The sample taken for sequencing was blood. The rearrangement uses TRBV5-1 and TRBJ2-5; 10 bases fit TRBD1. The TCR was taken from a man aged 25 to 40 in good health. In nucleotides, the CDR3 is TGCGCCAGCAGCTTCTACCGGGACAGGGGAGAGACCCAGTACTTC. Translated: CASSFYRDRGETQYF.